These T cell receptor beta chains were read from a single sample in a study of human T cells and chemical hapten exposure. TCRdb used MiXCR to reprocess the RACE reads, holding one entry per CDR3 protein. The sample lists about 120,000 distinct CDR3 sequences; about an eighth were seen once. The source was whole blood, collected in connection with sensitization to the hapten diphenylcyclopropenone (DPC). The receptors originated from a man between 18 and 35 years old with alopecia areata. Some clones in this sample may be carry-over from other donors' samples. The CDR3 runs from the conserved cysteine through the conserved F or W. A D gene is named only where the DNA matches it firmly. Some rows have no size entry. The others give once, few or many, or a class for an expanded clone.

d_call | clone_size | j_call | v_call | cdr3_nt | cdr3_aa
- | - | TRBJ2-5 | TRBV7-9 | TGTGCCAGCAGCTTTGGGGCAGAGACCCAGTACTTC | CASSFGAETQYF
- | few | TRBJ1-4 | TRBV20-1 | TGCAGTGCTCCCTGGCGAGGGGCAACTAATGAAAAACTGTTTTTT | CSAPWRGATNEKLFF
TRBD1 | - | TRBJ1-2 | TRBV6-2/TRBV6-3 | TGTGCCAGCAGGACCGGGACAGCCTATGGCTACACCTTC | CASRTGTAYGYTF
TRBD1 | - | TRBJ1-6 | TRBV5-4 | TGTGCCAGCAGCTGGGGACAGACCAATTCACCCCTCCACTTT | CASSWGQTNSPLHF
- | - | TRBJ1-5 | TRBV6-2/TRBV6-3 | TGTGCCAGCAGGCCACAGATCTTGAGCAATCAGCCCCAGCATTTT | CASRPQILSNQPQHF
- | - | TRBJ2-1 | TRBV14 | TGTGCCAGCAGCCACGGGGGGCACTACAATGAGCAGTTCTTC | CASSHGGHYNEQFF
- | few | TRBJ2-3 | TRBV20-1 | TGCAGTGCTAGACTATCGGCGGTATATACAGATACGCAGTATTTT | CSARLSAVYTDTQYF
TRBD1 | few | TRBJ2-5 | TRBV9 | TGTGCCAGCAGCGCAAGCGGGACAGGGGGAGAGACCCAGTACTTC | CASSASGTGGETQYF
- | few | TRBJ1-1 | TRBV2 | TGTGCCAGCAGTGGGACGGACACCCCGGAATTAGCTTTCTTT | CASSGTDTPELAFF
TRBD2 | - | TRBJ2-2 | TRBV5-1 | TGCGCCAGCAGCTCGGGAGGGCCCGGGGAGCTGTTTTTT | CASSSGGPGELFF
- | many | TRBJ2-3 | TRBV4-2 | TGTGCCAGCAGCTCCCATCCCCTCAACTCAGATACGCAGTATTTT | CASSSHPLNSDTQYF
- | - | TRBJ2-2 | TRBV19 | TGTGCCAGTAGTATAGTCCCGAGCACCGGGGAGCTGTTTTTT | CASSIVPSTGELFF
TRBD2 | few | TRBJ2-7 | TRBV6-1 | TGTGCCAGCACCCGAAGCGGGGAGCCATACGAGCAGTACTTC | CASTRSGEPYEQYF
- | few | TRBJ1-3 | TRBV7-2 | TGTGCCAGCAGCTTACAAGGCAGTAAGGGAAACACCATATATTTT | CASSLQGSKGNTIYF
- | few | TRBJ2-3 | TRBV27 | TGTGCCAGCAGTTTAGGAACAGTCGGCACAGATACGCAGTATTTT | CASSLGTVGTDTQYF
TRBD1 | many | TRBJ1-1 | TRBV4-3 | TGCGCCAGCAGCCCACGGACAGGGGAAGCTGAAGCTTTCTTT | CASSPRTGEAEAFF
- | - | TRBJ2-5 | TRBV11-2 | TGTGCCAGCAGCTTAGATTCGACTAGAGTCTACCATGAGACCCAGTACTTC | CASSLDSTRVYHETQYF
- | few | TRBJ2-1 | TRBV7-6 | TGTGCCAGCAGCTTATTGGACGGTAATGAGCAGTTCTTC | CASSLLDGNEQFF
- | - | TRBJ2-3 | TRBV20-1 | TGCAGTGCTCCCCCCGGGTTGGGTACGCAGTATTTT | CSAPPGLGTQYF
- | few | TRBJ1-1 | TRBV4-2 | TGTGCCAGCAGCCGGAATTTGGTTGGGGGATCTGAAGCTTTCTTT | CASSRNLVGGSEAFF
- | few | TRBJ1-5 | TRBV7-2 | TGTGCCAGCAGCTTAAATACAGGGAGGAGCAATCAGCCCCAGCATTTT | CASSLNTGRSNQPQHF
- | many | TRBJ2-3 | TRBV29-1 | TGCAGCGTTCCCAAAGGTGGGGGAAGCACAGATACGCAGTATTTT | CSVPKGGGSTDTQYF
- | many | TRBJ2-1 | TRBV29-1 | TGCAGCGTTCTACAGGGTAAATTAAGCAATGAGCAGTTCTTC | CSVLQGKLSNEQFF
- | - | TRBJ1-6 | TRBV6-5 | TGTGCCAGCAGATGGGGCTCCTATAATTCACCCCTCCACTTT | CASRWGSYNSPLHF
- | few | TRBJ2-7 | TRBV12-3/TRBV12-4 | TGTGCCAGCAGTTTTTCCCCTACCCCATACGAGCAGTACTTC | CASSFSPTPYEQYF
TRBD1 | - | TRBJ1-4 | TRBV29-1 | TGCAGCGTCCAAGAGACAGGGGTTTGGAATGAAAAACTGTTTTTT | CSVQETGVWNEKLFF
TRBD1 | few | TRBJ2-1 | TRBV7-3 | TGTGCCAGCAGCCCAGGGACAGGGGGCTATAGTGAGCAGTTCTTC | CASSPGTGGYSEQFF
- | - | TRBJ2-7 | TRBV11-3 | TGTGCCAGCAGCTTAGAAGAGAACTACGAGCAGTACTTC | CASSLEENYEQYF
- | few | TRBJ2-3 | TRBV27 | TGTGCCAGCAGTCCGCGGACGGTATCCACAGATACGCAGTATTTT | CASSPRTVSTDTQYF
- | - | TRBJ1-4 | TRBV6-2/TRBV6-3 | TGTGCCAGCAGTTACGGCTACGAAAAACTGTTTTTT | CASSYGYEKLFF
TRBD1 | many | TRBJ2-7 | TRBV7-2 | TGTGCCAGCAACCATATGGACAGGGGAACTACCTACGAGCAGTACTTC | CASNHMDRGTTYEQYF
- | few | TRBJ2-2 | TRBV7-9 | TGTGCCAGCATCAGAGGGTCTGTCACCAACACCGGGGAGCTGTTTTTT | CASIRGSVTNTGELFF
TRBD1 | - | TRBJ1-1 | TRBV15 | TGTGCCACCAGCAGAGATGGAGGACAGGGAGGGACTGAAGCTTTCTTT | CATSRDGGQGGTEAFF
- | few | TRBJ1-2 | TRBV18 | TGTGCCAGCTCACTCATCCAGGGTTCTGGCTACACCTTC | CASSLIQGSGYTF
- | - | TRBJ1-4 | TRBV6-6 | TGTGCCAGCAGTTATCTTAAAGGAGGCAGGGCGAAGGAGTCTAATGAAAAACTGTTTTTT | CASSYLKGGRAKESNEKLFF
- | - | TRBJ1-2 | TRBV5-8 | TGTGCCAGCAGCTTGTGGACAGCAAACTATGGCTACACCTTC | CASSLWTANYGYTF
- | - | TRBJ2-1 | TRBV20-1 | TGCAGTAGGCCTTACGCGGGACAGCCTTCAAACAATGAGCAGTTCTTC | CSRPYAGQPSNNEQFF
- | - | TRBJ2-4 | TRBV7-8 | TGTGCCAGCAGCTTAAACAGGGTAGAAAACATTCAGTACTTC | CASSLNRVENIQYF
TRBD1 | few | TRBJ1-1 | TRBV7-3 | TGTGCCAGCAGCGCAAATCCCCGAACGGACAGGGCTGGGACTGAAGCTTTCTTT | CASSANPRTDRAGTEAFF
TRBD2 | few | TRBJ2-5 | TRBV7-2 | TGTGCCAGCAGGCCGACTAGCGGGACCCCAAGCTCGGTGACCCAGTACTTC | CASRPTSGTPSSVTQYF
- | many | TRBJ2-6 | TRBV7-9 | TGTGCCAGCAGCTTCTACTCTGGGGCCAACGTCCTGACTTTC | CASSFYSGANVLTF